This T cell receptor beta chain was documented in a study of CD4 and CD8 cells across lung adenocarcinoma regions. This clonotype is judged medium-sized. TCRdb used MiXCR to reprocess the PCR reads, holding one entry per CDR3 protein. Counted here are more than 4,000 distinct CDR3 sequences, 45% occurring once; the ten biggest clones make up about 14%. The patients had localized lung adenocarcinoma, a non-small cell subtype. The CDR3 is made up of 13 amino acids. Trimming took off 3 bases at V and 2 bases at J, with 8 bases between the two ends. Germline V lookup: CDR1 SGHNT, CDR2 YYREEE (reference sequence).

Input material: CD4+ T cells from the margin of a lung tumor. The chain has TRBV5-4 and TRBJ2-5; weak D call: TRBD2 (5 bases). The TCR originated in a female donor with lung adenocarcinoma. The CD4 and CD8 labels of this study may be unreliable. Here the CDR3 reads CASSSGDQETQYF. The CDR3 DNA sequence: TGTGCCAGCAGCTCCGGGGATCAAGAGACCCAGTACTTC.